This T cell receptor (beta chain) was sequenced for a study of blood T cells in healthy people across ages. Study conclusions and caveats: Both naive CD4+ cell counts and diversity were greater in long-lived donors than in aged donors.

Germline CDR1 MGHRA, CDR2 YSYEKL. The V end was cut by 4 bases, the J end by 10 bases, with 19 bases between. CDR3 size: 15 residues. Concerning this clonotype itself: Its antigen remains unidentified.

Together with a sample-barcoded 5' primer, a J-beta primer mix was included in a second PCR lasting about 7 to 12 cycles. A template-switch adaptor that had 12 random nucleotides put a tag on each cDNA molecule. MiXCR, run by TCRdb on the 5' RACE reads, gives a single entry per CDR3 protein. Of around 1,000,000 distinct CDR3 sequences listed, less than 25% were seen once; the top ten hold 0.65% to 0.95%. The same sample was also studied in work on T cells of mothers and their children.

The sequence derives from a girl aged 2 to 10 in good health. The chain links TRBV4-1 to TRBJ1-4; unclear D gene. Sample: blood. Here the CDR3 reads CASSPGDTAIGKLFF. In nucleotides, the CDR3 is TGCGCCAGCAGCCCCGGTGACACCGCTATAGGAAAACTGTTTTTT.